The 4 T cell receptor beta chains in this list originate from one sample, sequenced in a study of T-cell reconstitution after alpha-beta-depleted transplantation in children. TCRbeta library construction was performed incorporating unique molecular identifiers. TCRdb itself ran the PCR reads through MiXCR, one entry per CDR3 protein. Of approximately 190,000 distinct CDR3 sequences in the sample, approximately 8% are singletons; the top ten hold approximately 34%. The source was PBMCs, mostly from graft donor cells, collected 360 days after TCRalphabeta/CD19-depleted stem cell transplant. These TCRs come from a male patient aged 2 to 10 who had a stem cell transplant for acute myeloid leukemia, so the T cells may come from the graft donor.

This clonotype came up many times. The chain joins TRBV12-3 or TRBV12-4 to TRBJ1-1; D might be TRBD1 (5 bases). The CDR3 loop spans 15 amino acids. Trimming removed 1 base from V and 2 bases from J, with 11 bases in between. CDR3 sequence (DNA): TGTGCCAGCAGTTTAGATCAGGGAGTAAACACTGAAGCTTTCTTT. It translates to CASSLDQGVNTEAFF.

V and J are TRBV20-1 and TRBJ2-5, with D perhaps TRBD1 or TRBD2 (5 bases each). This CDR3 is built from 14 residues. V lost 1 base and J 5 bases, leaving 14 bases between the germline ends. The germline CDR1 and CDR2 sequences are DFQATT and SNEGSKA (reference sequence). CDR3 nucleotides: TGCAGTGCTAGAGTGGGGCCATGGGGGGAGACCCAGTACTTC. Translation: CSARVGPWGETQYF.

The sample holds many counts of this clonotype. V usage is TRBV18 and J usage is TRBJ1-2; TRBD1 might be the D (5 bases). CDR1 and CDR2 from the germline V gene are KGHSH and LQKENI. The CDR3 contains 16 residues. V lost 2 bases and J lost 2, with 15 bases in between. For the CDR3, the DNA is TGTGCCAGCTCACCAAGAAGGGGCGATCCAAACTATGGCTACACCTTC. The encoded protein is CASSPRRGDPNYGYTF. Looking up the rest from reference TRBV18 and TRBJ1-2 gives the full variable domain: NAGVMQNPRHLVRRRGQEARLRCSPMKGHSHVYWYRQLPEEGLKFMVYLQKENIIDESGMPKERFSAEFPKEGPSILRIQQVVRGDSAAYFCASSPRRGDPNYGYTFGSGTRLTVV.

The CDR3 DNA reads TGTGCCAGCAGTGAACCGAATCTGCCTGGCTACACCTTC. Translated: CASSEPNLPGYTF. This chain links TRBV6-1 with TRBJ1-2; D is undetermined. Germline CDR1 reads MNHNS; CDR2 reads SASEGT. V was shortened by 2 bases and J by 7 bases, with 11 bases between the two germline ends. The CDR3 extends over 13 amino acids.